The clone carrying this TCR beta chain came up a few times. Antigen specificity is unknown. Library preparation for TCR beta used quantitative 5'-RACE with molecular barcodes. TCRdb re-called the 5' RACE reads through MiXCR, storing one row per CDR3 protein. The table lists about 420,000 distinct CDR3 sequences, around 20% of them singletons. These data come from a study of CD8 T cells in ankylosing spondylitis. The V end lost 5 bases, the J end lost 2 bases, and 18 bases lay between the germline ends. The CDR3 runs to 17 residues. From germline, CDR1 is SGHTA and CDR2 FQGTGA. Study-level results: One TCR beta motif, made up of 7 or 8 highly homologous variants, appeared characteristic of ankylosing spondylitis blood. Reports say disease-linked clones showed up significantly more in matched ankylosing spondylitis synovial fluid. Earlier work had already found some motif variants in reactive arthritis synovial fluid and blood. Clones linked to disease, bearing a CD8+ phenotype, were relatively rare in peripheral blood.

Sequenced sample: blood, either unsorted or a sorted T cell fraction (not recorded which). The chain employs TRBV7-3 and TRBJ2-2; D might be TRBD2 (5 bases). The sequence came from a male donor with ankylosing spondylitis. CDR3 amino acids: CASSPQSGYSNTGELFF. The CDR3 DNA reads TGTGCCAGCAGCCCACAGTCGGGATATTCTAACACCGGGGAGCTGTTTTTT.